This T cell receptor beta chain is drawn from a study of T cell responses to AZD1222 COVID-19 vaccine (dated by TCRdb to about 2021). Broadly, across the study: TCR sequencing covered roughly 230 trial participants: 200 to 220 given two doses of AZD1222 and approximately 26 given two doses of MenACWY control vaccine. Trial participants were enrolled into age subgroups of 18-55, 56-69 and 70-plus years, which contained approximately 150, 28 and 58 TCR-sequenced participants, respectively. What the authors observed across the whole study: The 56-69-year group was small, and its depth increase did not reach significance, likely because of low power. Spike-specific TCR breadth and depth rose significantly after two AZD1222 doses compared with day 0 and with MenACWY recipients. Only five or six AZD1222 recipients were SARS-CoV-2 seropositive at baseline, limiting conclusions about previously exposed vaccinees. Reportedly, close to half of the unique spike-specific TCRs recognized epitopes lying outside the regions that are mutated in the B.1.351 and B.1.1.7 variants. The whole spike protein was spanned by vaccine-associated CD4 TCRs, and dominant responses were seen in regions 160-218 and 743-854. Participants were mostly white British, with more females than males. The authors suggested clonal diversity may have been underestimated. No day 14 peak-response samples were available, so repertoires were characterized only after the peak T cell response.

The CDR3 regions of human TCRbeta chains were analyzed by immunosequencing. The authors' pipeline ran thus. Repertoire TCRs were matched against a reference library of SARS-CoV-2-specific TCRs generated with the MIRA antigen-specificity platform. Breadth was defined as the fraction of unique TCRs that were SARS-CoV-2-associated, and depth was defined as the fraction of total T cells that were SARS-CoV-2-associated. Using the MIRA data, each spike-specific TCR was assigned both to the spike region to which the TCR was reactive and to a CD4 or CD8 class. Log10-transformed breadth and depth values were compared by one-way ANOVA with Sidak's multiple comparisons tests. Sourced from immuneACCESS, this table was stored by TCRdb with only in-frame sequences that have V and J called. A share of the clones is absent; for the studies checked, an unresolved V gene accounts for under half, and the remainder has no known explanation. The DNA was the basis for D and trimming; V, J and clone size are from that table. The sample table holds some 100,000 clones, of which about 86% were seen once. Together, the top ten hold 15% to 20% of the sample.

For this chain, trimming is 8 bases at the V end and 4 bases at the J end, and the number of junction bases without a gene match is 4. The CDR3 starts with the cysteine, ends with the phenylalanine, and has 13 residues. The entry retains the CDR3 DNA only, 39 bases that are in frame from base 1. Based on the germline V gene, the CDR1 and CDR2 sequences are SNHLY and FYNNEI. A remark on this clone: Its antigen specificity is not known. No much larger clonotype is one base removed from it; base qualities were not supplied.

Explained via the paper, the time point label denotes: about 28 days (+/-7) after the second vaccine dose. AZD1222 recipients given second doses at about 4 weeks or at about 12 weeks were pooled, since spike-specific TCR depth and breadth were not found to differ between the two schedules. The vaccinee samples were drawn from two UK trials, COV001 and COV002, one of which was a single-blind randomized controlled phase 2/3 trial testing AZD1222 (ChAdOx1 nCoV-19) in healthy adults. For TCRbeta chain sequencing, PBMC samples were collected from trial participants at day 0 and at day 28 after the second dose.

Material: peripheral blood, obtained 28 days after the second AZD1222 dose. The source of this sequence is an adult who received the AZD1222 COVID-19 vaccine. The chain is assembled from TRBV2 and TRBJ1-5; TRBD1 aligns with 8 central bases. CDR3 reads: CASGGQANQPQHF. The DNA sequence follows: TGTGCCAGCGGGGGACAGGCTAATCAGCCCCAGCATTTT.